This T cell receptor (beta chain) was retrieved from a study of identical twins. Template switching added a universal primer site; cDNA carried unique molecular identifiers. TCRdb processed the 5' RACE reads anew with MiXCR; each CDR3 protein has one entry. This table holds around 1.7 million distinct CDR3 sequences, roughly 35% found once. Healthy Caucasian donors formed the entire cohort. This clonotype appeared a few times. Germline trimming cut 1 base from V and 3 bases from J; bases unmatched to any gene: 9. From germline, CDR1 is SGHVS and CDR2 FQNEAQ. CDR3 length: 17 amino acids. The sequencing sample was made of cord blood. The TCR sequence derives from a newborn girl in good health. This rearrangement joins TRBV7-8 to TRBJ2-7, with TRBD2 matching over 10 bases. CDR3 sequence: CASSLVGLAGVFYEQYF. In DNA form, the CDR3 reads TGTGCCAGCAGCTTAGTCGGTCTAGCGGGAGTCTTCTACGAGCAGTACTTC.